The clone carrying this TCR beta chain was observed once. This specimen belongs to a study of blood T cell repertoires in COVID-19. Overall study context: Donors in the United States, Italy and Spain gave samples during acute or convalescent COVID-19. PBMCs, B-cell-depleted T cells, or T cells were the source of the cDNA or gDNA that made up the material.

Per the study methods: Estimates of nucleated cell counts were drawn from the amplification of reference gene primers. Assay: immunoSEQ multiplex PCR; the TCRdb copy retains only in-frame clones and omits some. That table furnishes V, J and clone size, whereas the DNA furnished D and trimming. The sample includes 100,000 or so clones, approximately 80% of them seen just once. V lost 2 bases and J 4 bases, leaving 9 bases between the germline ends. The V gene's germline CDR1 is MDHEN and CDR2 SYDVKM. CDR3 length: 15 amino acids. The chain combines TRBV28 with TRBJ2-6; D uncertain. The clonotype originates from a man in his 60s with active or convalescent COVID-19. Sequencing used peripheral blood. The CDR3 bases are TGTGCCAGCAGTTTAGGGCAGTCCGGGGCCAACGTCCTGACTTTC. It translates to CASSLGQSGANVLTF.